This TCR beta chain was profiled in a study of shared clonotypes between healthy human individuals. Germline V gives CDR1 SGHAT, CDR2 FQNNGV. CDR3 length equals 12 residues. Trimming removed 10 bases from V and 0 bases from J, with 9 bases in between. Produced via immunoSEQ multiplex PCR; TCRdb's table is partial and in-frame only. The sample includes 2 million or so clones, roughly 94% of them seen just once. CD45RO-negative cells were positively selected for CCR7, leaving out terminally differentiated effector memory CD45RA+ cells. Study-wide results and limits: It was the non-shared clonotypes that had lower generation probabilities than clonotypes shared by all four donors.

Points on this clone: What it recognizes is unknown.

J is TRBJ1-1 and V is TRBV11-2; D unresolved. The sequence derives from a young man in good health. Input material: naive CD8+ T cells sorted from blood. This CDR3 reads CATGTMNTEAFF. The CDR3 DNA reads as TGTGCCACAGGAACCATGAACACTGAAGCTTTCTTT. Filled out from reference TRBV11-2 and TRBJ1-1, the complete variable domain reads EAGVAQSPRYKIIEKRQSVAFWCNPISGHATLYWYQQILGQGPKLLIQFQNNGVVDDSQLPKDRFSAERLKGVDSTLKIQPAKLEDSAVYLCATGTMNTEAFFGQGTRLTVV.